The clone carrying this TCR beta chain was found many times. A patient was excluded if there was uncontrolled infection, other autoimmune disease, pregnancy or lactation. The sample is drawn from a study of T cells in Graves' hyperthyroidism and ophthalmopathy. Study background: Peripheral blood sampling occurred at initial diagnosis, before any treatment.

TCR beta CDR3 region amplification was performed from RNA transcripts. The primer set for the first-round RT-PCR of the TCR CDR3 was HTBI. One entry per CDR3 protein results from TCRdb running MiXCR on the multiplex PCR reads. This sample has 450,000 to 500,000 distinct CDR3 sequences; 20% to 25% occur once, and the top ten carry about 53%. The sequenced sample consisted of blood. The source of this sequence is an older woman with Graves' ophthalmopathy.

In nucleotides, the CDR3 is TGTGCCAGCAGTCGTGGACAGAAAGAGACCCAGTACTTC. This sequence encodes CASSRGQKETQYF. The genes are TRBV2 and TRBJ2-5; the D gene is possibly TRBD1 (6 bases). V lost 5 bases and J lost 3, with 10 bases in between. This CDR3 is 13 amino acids long. CDR1 is SNHLY, CDR2 FYNNEI, per germline.